This TCR beta chain was recovered during a study of regulatory T cells in long-lasting Graves disease. CDR3 length equals 16 residues. The V gene lost 4 bases and the J gene lost 4 bases, with 16 bases spanning the gap. CDR1 is LNHDA, CDR2 SQIVND, per germline (reference sequence). Building the TCR beta libraries relied on iRepertoire HTBI primers, and CDR3 regions underwent Arm-PCR. TCRdb re-analysed the multiplex PCR reads in MiXCR, keeping a single row per CDR3 protein. The sample holds about 340,000 distinct CDR3 sequences; roughly 21% are singletons and the top ten take about 29%. Documented time point: persistent/refractory GD, antithyroid drugs over 5 years with positive TRAb. Preparation of the TCR library used RNA extracted from PBMCs.

Sequenced here: peripheral blood mononuclear cells (PBMCs), sampled when the disease was refractory, from a patient treated with antithyroid drugs. The clonotype was recovered from a female donor with Graves disease. The chain uses TRBV19 and TRBJ2-2; weak D call: TRBD1 (6 bases). This CDR3 reads CASSTRDTLLTGELFF. Here the CDR3 DNA reads TGTGCCAGTAGTACACGGGACACCCTTCTCACCGGGGAGCTGTTTTTT.